Listed here are 22 T cell receptor beta chains from one sample, sequenced in a study of T cells in Graves' hyperthyroidism and ophthalmopathy. The source material, RNA transcripts, was used to amplify TCR beta CDR3 regions. HTBI primers were employed in a first-round RT-PCR of the TCR CDR3. Via MiXCR, TCRdb re-called the multiplex PCR reads, giving one row per CDR3 protein. In the table there are nearly 250,000 distinct CDR3 sequences, 24% of which are singletons. Sequenced input: blood. These receptor sequences come from a woman aged 40-49 years with Graves' ophthalmopathy.

This clonotype was detected ten times or more. The chain has TRBV28 and TRBJ1-5; TRBD1 matches at 11 bases. Losses at the gene ends were 6 bases for V and 4 bases for J; bases not matched to a gene: 8. Germline loops: CDR1 MDHEN, CDR2 SYDVKM. The CDR3 is made up of 16 amino acids. In DNA, the CDR3 is TGTGCCAGCAGCCCTACTGGACAGGGGGCAAATCAGCCCCAGCATTTT. Translating it yields CASSPTGQGANQPQHF.

The J gene is TRBJ1-5, the V gene TRBV2; 8 bases are a match to TRBD1. Germline V gives CDR1 SNHLY, CDR2 FYNNEI. The CDR3 has 14 amino acids. V was clipped by 6 bases and J by 7 bases; unmatched bases: 8. The CDR3: CASRGDRRHQPQHF. DNA for the CDR3: TGTGCCAGCAGGGGGGACAGGAGGCACCAGCCCCAGCATTTT.

There are many counts of this clonotype. The chain joins TRBV12-3 or TRBV12-4 to TRBJ2-2, with a possible D match to TRBD1 (5 bases). The CDR3 contains 12 residues. Trimming left V 3 bases short and J 9 bases short, with 8 bases between. This CDR3 is CASSFRVRELFF. The CDR3 coding sequence is TGTGCCAGCAGTTTCAGGGTCCGGGAGCTGTTTTTT.

The CDR3 DNA reads TGCAGTGCTAGGGAGGGCCGGTACGAGCAGTACTTC. This gives the protein CSAREGRYEQYF. This chain joins TRBV20-1 and TRBJ2-7; TRBD2 is a possible D gene (6 bases). V gave up 3 bases and J gave up 4 bases, with 10 bases separating them. CDR3 length: 12 residues. Germline-derived CDR1 and CDR2 are DFQATT and SNEGSKA (reference sequence).

This clonotype was observed at least ten times. The chain carries TRBV6-5 and TRBJ1-1; D not resolved. The CDR3 has 12 amino acids. CDR1 is MNHEY and CDR2 is SVGAGI in the germline V gene. The ends were cut back, 2 bases at V and 6 bases at J, with 7 bases in the middle. The CDR3 DNA is TGTGCCAGCAGTTACGGCTCCGCTGAAGCTTTCTTT. Its translation: CASSYGSAEAFF.

The chain is built from TRBV30 and TRBJ2-5, with D tentatively TRBD1 or TRBD2 (6 bases each). Germline CDR1 and CDR2: GTSNPN and SVGIG (reference sequence). V gave up 0 bases and J gave up 3 bases, with 17 bases separating them. The CDR3 sequence is 16 residues long. The CDR3 loop reads CAWSVEGGTREETQYF. As DNA, the CDR3 is TGTGCCTGGAGTGTGGAGGGCGGGACACGAGAAGAGACCCAGTACTTC.

The sample holds many counts of this clonotype. The chain joins TRBV7-9 to TRBJ1-6; TRBD1 is a possible D gene (5 bases). CDR3 size: 15 residues. CDR1 SEHNR and CDR2 FQNEAQ come from the germline V gene (reference sequence). The ends were cut back, 5 bases at V and 8 bases at J, with 16 bases in the middle. CDR3 nucleotides: TGTGCCAGCAGCCTCGGGACTTCGGGCTATTCACCCCTCCACTTT. Translating gives CASSLGTSGYSPLHF.

Comment on this clonotype: A much larger clone lies one base from this, so it may be a read error. The gene calls are TRBV30 and TRBJ2-7, with D maybe TRBD2 (5 bases). Per the germline V gene, CDR1 is GTSNPN and CDR2 is SVGIG (reference sequence). CDR3 length equals 14 residues. The CDR3 nucleotides are TGTGCCTGTTCTCGGGGTATCCGACCCTACGAGCAGCACTTC. Translated, it gives CACSRGIRPYEQHF.

As regards this clonotype: Possible read error: a much larger clone is one base away. The chain joins TRBV11-1 to TRBJ2-7, with 8 bases lining up with TRBD2. This CDR3 contains 16 residues. CDR1 SGHAT and CDR2 FQDESV come from the germline V gene (reference sequence). The CDR3 protein is CASSLGLAGLSYAQYF. Here the CDR3 DNA reads TGTGCCAGCAGCTTAGGGCTAGCGGGCCTCTCCTACGCGCAGTACTTC.

At least ten counts were recorded for this clonotype. V usage is TRBV29-1 and J usage is TRBJ1-2, with TRBD1 identical over 8 bases. Germline V gene sequence: CDR1 SQVTM, CDR2 ANQGSEA. This CDR3 contains 16 residues. The ends lost 4 bases at V and 1 base at J; junction bases unmatched: 11. The CDR3 DNA follows: TGCAGCGTTGGGGGGGACAGGTTGGGCATTAACTATGGCTACACCTTC. It encodes CSVGGDRLGINYGYTF.

This clonotype was counted at least ten times. V usage is TRBV7-2 and J usage is TRBJ2-2, with 7 positions matching TRBD2. The V segment lost 11 bases and the J segment 6 bases; nucleotides outside the gene matches: 3. The germline V gene has CDR1 SGHTA and CDR2 FQGNSA. This CDR3 has 11 residues. CDR3 bases: TGTGCCTATCGGGGGGCCGGGGAGCTGTTTTTT. It is translated as CAYRGAGELFF.

The V gene is TRBV28, the J gene TRBJ2-5, with D possibly TRBD2 on 5 matching bases. Between the trimmed V and J ends, which lost 5 bases and 4 bases, there was a span of 17 bases. The CDR3 covers 15 residues. Per germline, CDR1 MDHEN and CDR2 SYDVKM. The DNA for the CDR3 is TGTGCCAGCAGTCGGGCTTCTAAAGGAGGAGAGACCCAGTACTTC. Its translation: CASSRASKGGETQYF.

This clonotype was seen repeatedly, ten times or more. V is TRBV6-1 and J is TRBJ1-1; a weak D match, TRBD1 (6 bases). With 6 bases removed from V and 0 bases from J, the gap between germline ends came to 17 bases. The CDR3 totals 16 residues. Germline V gene lookup returns CDR1 MNHNS and CDR2 SASEGT. CDR3 loop: CASSDQWTEMNTEAFF. CDR3 sequence (DNA): TGTGCCAGCAGCGACCAGTGGACAGAAATGAACACTGAAGCTTTCTTT.

The rearrangement links TRBV27 to TRBJ1-2; no definite D call. CDR1 is MNHEY, CDR2 SMNVEV, per germline (reference sequence). V was clipped by 5 bases and J by 8 bases, with 15 bases between them. CDR3 length equals 13 residues. CDR3 in amino acids: CASSPRARGGYTF. CDR3 DNA sequence: TGTGCCAGCAGTCCACGAGCTCGAGGAGGCTACACCTTC.

This clonotype showed up many times. This sequence joins TRBV28 and TRBJ1-6; D call uncertain. V was cut by 6 bases and J by 7 bases, with 16 bases left in between. This CDR3 is 15 amino acids long. Germline CDR1 is MDHEN and CDR2 is SYDVKM. The DNA for the CDR3 is TGTGCCAGCAGATCCCGAGGAGCCGCGAATTCACCCCTCCACTTT. Translating it yields CASRSRGAANSPLHF. The full variable domain, rest sourced from reference TRBV28 and TRBJ1-6, is DVKVTQSSRYLVKRTGEKVFLECVQDMDHENMFWYRQDPGLGLRLIYFSYDVKMKEKGDIPEGYSVSREKKERFSLILESASTNQTSMYLCASRSRGAANSPLHFGNGTRLTVT.

This sequence joins TRBV18 and TRBJ2-7; D possibly corresponds to TRBD2 (5 bases). Germline V gives CDR1 KGHSH, CDR2 LQKENI. This CDR3 spans 13 amino acids. The ends were cut back, 3 bases at V and 3 bases at J, with 9 bases in the middle. CDR3: CASSPREGYEQYF. CDR3 sequence (DNA): TGTGCCAGCTCACCCAGAGAGGGCTACGAGCAGTACTTC.

This clonotype came up many times. As the CDR3 is not closed by the conserved phenylalanine or tryptophan, this likely results from a read error. The rearrangement links TRBV5-1 to TRBJ1-1, with 7 bases aligning to TRBD1. The germline V gene has CDR1 SGHRS and CDR2 YFSETQ. The CDR3 contains 14 residues. V gave up 4 bases and J gave up 5 bases; unmatched junction bases: 8. In DNA form, the CDR3 reads TGCGCCAGCAGCCAAAACTGGGGACAGACTGAAGCTTTCCTT. Protein sequence: CASSQNWGQTEAFL.

V and J are TRBV7-8 and TRBJ2-7; D is uncertain. The CDR3 is 16 amino acids. The germline CDR1 and CDR2 sequences are SGHVS and FQNEAQ. V lost 1 base to trimming and J lost 4 bases, with 17 bases between them. The CDR3 bases are TGTGCCAGCAGCTTAGGTATCGCCTCAGGCTGGTACGAGCAGTACTTC. It is translated as CASSLGIASGWYEQYF. Based on the CDR3 plus reference TRBV7-8 and TRBJ2-7, the full variable domain is GAGVSQSPRYKVAKRGQDVALRCDPISGHVSLFWYQQALGQGPEFLTYFQNEAQLDKSGLPSDRFFAERPEGSVSTLKIQRTQQEDSAVYLCASSLGIASGWYEQYFGPGTRLTVT.

A remark on this clonotype: The conserved phenylalanine or tryptophan is not found at the CDR3 terminus, so this likely reflects a read error. The chain employs TRBV7-2 and TRBJ1-1; 7 positions match TRBD1. The CDR3 spans 14 residues. V shed 6 bases, J shed 1 base, and the junction held 5 bases outside the gene matches. Germline V gene sequence: CDR1 SGHTA, CDR2 FQGNSA. The CDR3 spells CASRSGQKNTEAFS. CDR3 nucleotides: TGTGCCAGCAGGTCGGGACAGAAGAACACTGAAGCTTTCTCT.

This clonotype has ten or more counts. The chain has TRBV6-5 and TRBJ2-7, with D perhaps matching TRBD2 (5 bases). This CDR3 comprises 14 residues. CDR1 is MNHEY, CDR2 SVGAGI, per germline. V was pared by 2 bases and J by 7 bases, with 15 bases between. The CDR3 sequence is CASSYDSGVGEQYF. CDR3 nucleotides: TGTGCCAGCAGTTACGACTCCGGGGTAGGGGAGCAGTACTTC.

This clonotype was recorded at least ten times. V is TRBV28 and J is TRBJ2-7, with 7 bases aligning to TRBD2. Germline CDR1 reads MDHEN; CDR2 reads SYDVKM. Unmatched junction bases numbered 8, after V lost 7 bases and J lost 2 bases. CDR3 length equals 14 residues. The CDR3 coding sequence is TGTGCCAGCAATTACGGGGGGTTCCCCTACGAGCAGTACTTC. It encodes CASNYGGFPYEQYF.

The J gene is TRBJ2-7, the V gene TRBV2, with a possible D match to TRBD2 (6 bases). Germline loops: CDR1 SNHLY, CDR2 FYNNEI. V was trimmed by 5 bases and J by 2 bases, leaving 13 bases between them. The CDR3 contains 14 residues. The CDR3 coding sequence is TGTGCCAGCAGTAGGGCTAGCGAGACCTACGAGCAGTACTTC. Translated, it gives CASSRASETYEQYF.